This T cell receptor (beta chain) was captured by sequencing in a study of cytomegalovirus exposure and HLA in healthy donors. Every donor was a healthy person donating bone marrow. In the PCR, 60 Vbeta and 13 Jbeta primers were used. Measured with immunoSEQ multiplex PCR; TCRdb has only the in-frame clones, and not every one. The table shows some 190,000 clones, with 75% to 85% occurring only once. Germline lookup yields CDR1 SEHNR and CDR2 FQNEAQ (reference sequence). The CDR3 contains 13 residues. The J segment lost 11 bases and the V segment lost 2 bases, leaving 8 bases of the junction unmatched.

V usage is TRBV7-9 and J usage is TRBJ1-1; 7 bases align to TRBD1. The sample comprised PBMCs. This TCR came from a man in his late teens or twenties in good health and CMV-seronegative. The DNA for the CDR3 is TGTGCCAGCAGCTTATCTGTAAGGGGGCTTGCTTTCTTT. This codes for CASSLSVRGLAFF.